This T cell receptor (beta chain) is from a study of T-cell memory formation after mild COVID-19. Study outcomes and limitations: Nothing confirmed that second-wave clones peaking on day 37 were specific for SARS-CoV-2. The study found contracting CD4+ clones mainly in CM and EM and contracting CD8+ clones in EMRA.

TCRdb reprocessed the 5' RACE reads with MiXCR, giving one entry per CDR3 protein. The sample shows around 340,000 distinct CDR3 sequences, approximately 14% of them seen only once. Trimming cost V 3 bases and J 4 bases; bases outside gene matches: 2. This CDR3 comprises 15 residues. CDR1 is MGHRA, CDR2 YSYEKL, per germline. This clonotype was observed many times. What it recognizes is unknown. This TCR was sampled from a man aged 18 to 29 who had mild COVID-19 (a few samples of this study predate the infection). Cell type and time point are not known. Sequenced: PBMCs or a T cell subset sorted from them (not recorded which). The genes are TRBV4-1 and TRBJ2-3; 12 positions agree with TRBD2. The DNA for the CDR3 is TGCGCCAGCAGCCACCTAGCGGGGGGGCCAGATACGCAGTATTTT. Its translation: CASSHLAGGPDTQYF.